Presented here are 8 T cell receptor beta chains from one specimen sequenced in a study of T cell responses to AZD1222 COVID-19 vaccine. Libraries were prepared by immunoSEQ multiplex PCR; TCRdb keeps only in-frame clonotypes and omits some of them. Here the sample spans 95,000 to 150,000 clones, around 94% being singletons. The source was peripheral blood, collected on day 0 of AZD1222 vaccination. The receptor set was obtained from an adult in good health.

The chain employs TRBV7-9 and TRBJ1-3; tentative D call: TRBD1 (6 bases). CDR3 size: 17 residues. With 6 bases removed from V and 0 bases from J, the gap between germline ends came to 18 bases. Germline V gives CDR1 SEHNR, CDR2 FQNEAQ (reference sequence). The CDR3 reads CASRSGPGTPSGNTIYF. The CDR3 coding sequence is TGTGCCAGCAGATCAGGCCCCGGGACACCCTCTGGAAACACCATATATTTT.

For the CDR3, the DNA is TGTGCCTGGAGTCTGGCGGAAAAACTGTTTTTT. It is translated as CAWSLAEKLFF. The rearrangement uses TRBV30 and TRBJ1-4; D is undetermined. This CDR3 comprises 11 residues. V was shortened by 2 bases and J by 8 bases, with 6 bases between the two germline ends. Germline loops: CDR1 GTSNPN, CDR2 SVGIG (reference sequence).

The V gene is TRBV19, the J gene TRBJ2-5; 11 bases match TRBD2. The CDR3 has 15 residues. Germline CDR1 and CDR2: LNHDA and SQIVND (reference sequence). Germline trimming cut 4 bases from V and 2 bases from J; bases unmatched to any gene: 3. CDR3 DNA sequence: TGTGCCAGTAGTAGGGGACTAGCGGTACAAGAGACCCAGTACTTC. Protein product: CASSRGLAVQETQYF.

This sequence joins TRBV7-8 and TRBJ2-2; D perhaps matches TRBD2 (6 bases). The CDR3 has 15 amino acids. Germline V CDR1 and CDR2: SGHVS, FQNEAQ. Trimming removed 8 bases at V and 5 bases at J, with 18 bases between. The CDR3 DNA is TGTGCCAGCCTAGCGTCACGGACATATACCGGGGAGCTGTTTTTT. It is translated as CASLASRTYTGELFF.

V gene TRBV5-1 combines with J gene TRBJ1-2; D is possibly TRBD1 (5 bases). The CDR3 totals 14 residues. CDR1 is SGHRS, CDR2 YFSETQ, per germline. Trimming took 0 bases from V and 3 from J, leaving 9 bases between them. This chain's CDR3 is CASSLGQPDYGYTF. Here the CDR3 DNA reads TGCGCCAGCAGCTTGGGACAGCCGGACTATGGCTACACCTTC.

J is TRBJ1-4 and V is TRBV28; no reliable D call. CDR1 and CDR2 (germline): MDHEN, SYDVKM. The CDR3 length is 13 residues. V was shortened by 7 bases and J by 2 bases, with 8 bases between the two germline ends. CDR3 sequence (DNA): TGTGCCAGCATAAGTGGGACTAATGAAAAACTGTTTTTT. Translation gives CASISGTNEKLFF.

The chain links TRBV18 to TRBJ2-2; D remains ambiguous. V lost 3 bases, J lost 6 bases, and 17 bases lay in between. This CDR3 is built from 16 residues. Germline V lookup: CDR1 KGHSH, CDR2 LQKENI. The CDR3 spells CASSPLGRPPSGELFF. The CDR3 DNA sequence: TGTGCCAGCTCACCCCTTGGACGGCCGCCCTCCGGGGAGCTGTTTTTT.

This chain joins TRBV6-5 and TRBJ1-5, with 8 bases lining up with TRBD1. Germline V gene lookup returns CDR1 MNHEY and CDR2 SVGAGI. The CDR3 length is 14 residues. The ends lost 6 bases at V and 3 bases at J; junction bases unmatched: 4. CDR3 nucleotides: TGTGCCAGCAGGCGACAGGGGCCCAATCAGCCCCAGCATTTT. Protein sequence: CASRRQGPNQPQHF.